One and the same sample provided the 5 T cell receptor beta chains below, sequenced in a study of regulatory T cells in long-lasting Graves disease. Time point specified: newly diagnosed GD, antithyroid drugs for less than 3 months. Isolated PBMC RNA provided the starting material for the TCR library. The authors built TCR beta libraries using iRepertoire HTBI primers and Arm-PCR of CDR3 regions. Via MiXCR, TCRdb re-called the multiplex PCR reads, giving one row per CDR3 protein. The table records 400,000 to 450,000 distinct CDR3 sequences, under 15% of them present only once. The sample also formed part of further work on T cells in Graves' hyperthyroidism and ophthalmopathy.

This material consisted of peripheral blood mononuclear cells (PBMCs), taken at new diagnosis, from a patient treated with antithyroid drugs. These receptors all come from a woman in her twenties or thirties with Graves disease.

This clonotype was found a few times. V and J are TRBV6-1 and TRBJ2-5; 8 nucleotides line up with TRBD2. The CDR3 loop spans 14 amino acids. Germline CDR1 is MNHNS and CDR2 is SASEGT. V was pared by 8 bases and J by 6 bases, with 11 bases of the junction left unmatched. DNA of the CDR3: TGTGCCAGCTCCCCACCGGGGGGGCGTAAGACCCAGTACTTC. Encoded protein: CASSPPGGRKTQYF.

The J gene is TRBJ1-1, the V gene TRBV19; the match to TRBD1 covers 7 bases. CDR1 and CDR2 from the germline V gene are LNHDA and SQIVND (reference sequence). V gave up 6 bases and J gave up 0 bases; unmatched junction bases: 7. This CDR3 is built from 15 residues. Here the CDR3 reads CASRRRGLMNTEAFF. DNA for the CDR3: TGTGCCAGTAGAAGGAGGGGGCTTATGAACACTGAAGCTTTCTTT.

J is TRBJ2-3 and V is TRBV20-1; maybe TRBD1 (6 bases). The germline CDR1 and CDR2 sequences are DFQATT and SNEGSKA (reference sequence). CDR3 length: 17 amino acids. Trimming removed 6 bases from V and 6 bases from J, with 28 bases in between. CDR3 protein: CSAVGAGARGVGDTQYF. DNA of the CDR3: TGCAGTGCAGTGGGGGCCGGGGCTCGAGGGGTTGGTGATACGCAGTATTTT.

This clonotype was recorded at least ten times. V is TRBV20-1 and J is TRBJ2-5; TRBD2 agrees at 13 bases. The germline V gene has CDR1 DFQATT and CDR2 SNEGSKA (reference sequence). This CDR3 contains 13 residues. V was pared by 6 bases and J by 7 bases, with 5 bases of the junction left unmatched. CDR3: CSATSGRDGTQYF. The CDR3 DNA reads TGCAGTGCCACTAGCGGGAGGGATGGGACCCAGTACTTC.

This clonotype was picked up a small number of times. The chain carries TRBV2 and TRBJ1-2, with TRBD1 identical over 7 bases. Germline lookup yields CDR1 SNHLY and CDR2 FYNNEI. V lost 7 bases and J lost 2; bases outside the gene matches: 4. The CDR3 sequence is 13 residues long. CDR3 amino acids: CASTPQGNYGYTF. The CDR3 nucleotides are TGTGCCAGCACCCCACAGGGGAACTATGGCTACACCTTC.